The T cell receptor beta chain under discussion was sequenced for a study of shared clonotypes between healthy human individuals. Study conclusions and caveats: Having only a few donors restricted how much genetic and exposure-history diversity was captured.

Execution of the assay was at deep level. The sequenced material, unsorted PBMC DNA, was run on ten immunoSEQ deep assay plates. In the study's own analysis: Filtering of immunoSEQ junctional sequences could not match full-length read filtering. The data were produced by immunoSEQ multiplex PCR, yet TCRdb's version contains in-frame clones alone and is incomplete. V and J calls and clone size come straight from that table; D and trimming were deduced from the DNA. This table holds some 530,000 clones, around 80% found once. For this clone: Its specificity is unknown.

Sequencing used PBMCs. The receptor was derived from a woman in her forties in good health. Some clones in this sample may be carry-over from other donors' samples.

In nucleotides, the CDR3 is TGCGCCAGCAGCCAAGGGGTGTACAGATCCTACGAGCAGTACTTC. Amino acid sequence: CASSQGVYRSYEQYF. The chain carries TRBV4-1 and TRBJ2-7, with no clear D. The CDR3 length is 15 residues. Germline V gene sequence: CDR1 MGHRA, CDR2 YSYEKL. V was shortened by 1 base and J by 1 base, with 11 bases between the two germline ends.